The clone carrying this T cell receptor (beta chain) has a count of ten or more. Antigen specificity is unknown. Time point given: sample taken at primary tumor resection. The cohort: some 73 early-stage, untreated non-small cell lung cancer patients. No cell sorting; template was whole RNA from tumor, lung tissue or PBMC. The CDR3 is 18 residues long. Germline loops: CDR1 MNHEY, CDR2 SMNVEV (reference sequence). V lost 4 bases and J lost 6; bases outside the gene matches: 13. The sample is drawn from a study of spatial heterogeneity in lung cancer. The study, taken as a whole, reports: It was found that expanded intratumoral alpha and beta TCR counts tracked tumor mutation counts.

Every cDNA TCR molecule received its own unique molecular identifier. TCRdb re-called the 5' RACE reads through MiXCR, storing one row per CDR3 protein. Of fewer than 20,000 distinct CDR3 sequences listed, 5% to 7% were seen once; the top ten hold 10% to 13%. This chain uses TRBV27 with TRBJ2-1, with 12 positions matching TRBD2. The source material was lung tumor tissue, sampled at surgery. This sequence was found in a female donor with early-stage non-small cell lung cancer. In nucleotides, the CDR3 is TGTGCCAGCAGTTCGCCGTCCTTCGGGACTAGCGGGTTCAATGAGCAGTTCTTC. This codes for CASSSPSFGTSGFNEQFF.